The 27 T cell receptor beta chains in this list originate from one sample, sequenced in a study of OX40 agonist ivuxolimab in advanced cancers. The protocol was immunoSEQ multiplex PCR, while the TCRdb copy is restricted to in-frame clones and leaves out a portion. The sample has under 50,000 clones; over 60% are singletons. The specimen comprised CD4+ or CD8+ T cells sorted from blood, sampled in a trial of the OX40 agonist ivuxolimab. These receptors all come from an adult with an advanced solid tumor such as melanoma, head and neck, liver or kidney cancer.

J is TRBJ1-2 and V is TRBV30; D ambiguous. Germline V CDR1 and CDR2: GTSNPN, SVGIG (reference sequence). CDR3 length: 10 residues. Between the trimmed V and J ends, which lost 5 bases and 3 bases, there was a span of 4 bases. CDR3 coding DNA: TGTGCCTGGCGTCACTATGGCTACACCTTC. This codes for CAWRHYGYTF.

This rearrangement joins TRBV19 to TRBJ2-3, with D possibly called TRBD1 or TRBD2 (5 bases each). Germline values: CDR1 LNHDA, CDR2 SQIVND (reference sequence). Trimming pared 5 bases from V and 5 bases from J, leaving 14 bases between. The length of the CDR3 is 14 residues. The CDR3 reads CASSQGRGGDTQYF. DNA for the CDR3: TGTGCCAGTAGTCAGGGACGGGGCGGAGATACGCAGTATTTT.

The chain employs TRBV7-9 and TRBJ1-1; 9 bases are shared with TRBD1. CDR3 length equals 15 residues. Germline V gene data show CDR1 as SEHNR and CDR2 as FQNEAQ (reference sequence). V lost 4 bases to trimming and J lost 2 bases; unmatched junction nucleotides: 5. CDR3 residues: CASSSTGQGNTEAFF. The CDR3 DNA sequence: TGTGCCAGCAGCTCTACGGGACAGGGTAACACTGAAGCTTTCTTT.

As concerns this clone: At one of its ends the junction is not consistent with the germline gene, which may arise from a read error. The chain links TRBV7-9 to TRBJ2-7; TRBD1 is a possible D gene (6 bases). Looked up from germline, CDR1 is SEHNR and CDR2 is FQNEAQ (reference sequence). The CDR3 spans 15 residues. CDR3 region: CASSQDPGTTYEQYF. The CDR3 bases are TGCGCCAGCAGCCAAGACCCAGGGACAACCTACGAGCAGTACTTC. Using reference TRBV7-9 and TRBJ2-7 for the parts outside the CDR3, the full variable domain is DTGVSQNPRHKITKRGQNVTFRCDPISEHNRLYWYRQTLGQGPEFLTYFQNEAQLEKSRLLSDRFSAERPKGSFSTLEIQRTEQGDSAMYLCASSQDPGTTYEQYFGPGTRLTVT.

The chain carries TRBV27 and TRBJ1-5, with TRBD1 matching over 7 bases. Germline CDR1 and CDR2: MNHEY and SMNVEV (reference sequence). Unmatched junction bases numbered 5, after V lost 5 bases and J lost 1 base. The CDR3 length is 15 residues. The CDR3, as DNA: TGTGCCAGCAGTCTCGACAGGGAAAGCAATCAGCCCCAGCATTTT. This gives the protein CASSLDRESNQPQHF.

CDR3 coding DNA: TGTGCCAGCAGCGATACAGGGGGCTACGAGCAGTACTTC. Its protein product is CASSDTGGYEQYF. The V and J genes are TRBV5-6 and TRBJ2-7; 8 bases are shared with TRBD1. Unmatched junction bases numbered 3, after V lost 4 bases and J lost 3 bases. Germline V gene data show CDR1 as SGHDT and CDR2 as YYEEEE. The CDR3 is made up of 13 amino acids. Full variable domain (remainder filled in from reference TRBV5-6 and TRBJ2-7): DAGVTQSPTHLIKTRGQQVTLRCSPKSGHDTVSWYQQALGQGPQFIFQYYEEEERQRGNFPDRFSGHQFPNYSSELNVNALLLGDSALYLCASSDTGGYEQYFGPGTRLTVT.

The rearrangement joins TRBV7-9 to TRBJ2-4; no definite D call. V gave up 4 bases and J gave up 4 bases, with 17 bases separating them. The CDR3 is 16 residues long. Looked up from germline, CDR1 is SEHNR and CDR2 is FQNEAQ (reference sequence). The DNA for the CDR3 is TGTGCCAGCAGCTCACTATTCGGACCTCTAAAAAACATTCAGTACTTC. This codes for CASSSLFGPLKNIQYF.

This clone is labeled medium-sized. V usage is TRBV5-1 and J usage is TRBJ1-3, with 7 bases that match TRBD1. Germline V lookup: CDR1 SGHRS, CDR2 YFSETQ. The CDR3 contains 15 residues. V lost 5 bases, J lost 3 bases, and 8 bases stayed unmatched. The CDR3 protein is CASRPTGVFGNTIYF. The CDR3 DNA follows: TGCGCCAGCAGACCAACAGGGGTTTTTGGAAACACCATATATTTT.

This clone was seen a single time. The gene calls are TRBV5-4 and TRBJ1-1, with D unclear. CDR3 length equals 13 residues. The V gene's germline CDR1 is SGHNT and CDR2 YYREEE (reference sequence). V lost 5 bases and J 1 base, leaving 9 bases between the germline ends. The CDR3 region has the DNA TGTGCCAGCAGTTTCGACCAGAACACTGAAGCTTTCTTT. It encodes CASSFDQNTEAFF.

This rearrangement joins TRBV6-5 to TRBJ1-3, with 7 bases lining up with TRBD1. The CDR3 runs 15 residues. Germline loops: CDR1 MNHEY, CDR2 SVGAGI. J gave up 4 bases and V 0 bases, and 3 bases lay outside the gene matches. CDR3 amino acids: CASSYSTDRGNTIYF. The CDR3 DNA is TGTGCCAGCAGTTACTCGACGGACAGGGGAAACACCATATATTTT.

The rearrangement links TRBV5-1 to TRBJ2-1; no definite D call. The CDR3 loop spans 15 amino acids. Trimming left V 3 bases short and J 4 bases short, with 14 bases between. Germline assignment: CDR1 SGHRS and CDR2 YFSETQ. The DNA of the CDR3 is TGCGCCAGCAGCTCTACGGACGCGCTATACAATGAGCAGTTCTTC. Residues: CASSSTDALYNEQFF.

This clone was seen only once. DNA of the CDR3: TGCAGTGCTAGGGGCCAAGAGACCCAGTACTTC. Translated, it gives CSARGQETQYF. The chain employs TRBV20-1 and TRBJ2-5; D gene uncertain. Germline assignment: CDR1 DFQATT and CDR2 SNEGSKA (reference sequence). Trimming took 3 bases from V and 1 from J, leaving 3 bases between them. The CDR3 is 11 residues long.

The chain employs TRBV7-9 and TRBJ2-3; 9 positions match TRBD2. The CDR3 has 17 residues. Per germline, CDR1 SEHNR and CDR2 FQNEAQ (reference sequence). With V trimmed by 5 bases and J by 0 bases, 9 bases remained unmatched. The CDR3 here is CASSPDGLAPSTDTQYF. CDR3 DNA sequence: TGTGCCAGCAGCCCCGACGGACTAGCGCCTAGCACAGATACGCAGTATTTT.

This clone was observed once. This rearrangement joins TRBV5-1 to TRBJ1-1; 8 bases are shared with TRBD1. V shed 3 bases, J shed 5 bases, and the junction held 6 bases outside the gene matches. The CDR3 is 14 residues long. Germline assignment: CDR1 SGHRS and CDR2 YFSETQ. The CDR3 DNA follows: TGCGCCAGCAGCTCCAACAGGGGGGGGACTGAAGCTTTCTTT. Translated: CASSSNRGGTEAFF.

The rearrangement links TRBV15 to TRBJ2-7; possibly TRBD2 for D (6 bases). Germline V lookup: CDR1 LNHNV, CDR2 YYDKDF (reference sequence). V lost 4 bases and J 6 bases, leaving 19 bases between the germline ends. CDR3 length: 15 amino acids. The CDR3 DNA sequence: TGTGCCACCAGCACTGGATGGGCTGGGGGGTCCGAGCAGTACTTC. Its protein is CATSTGWAGGSEQYF. Variable domain in full (rest from reference TRBV15 and TRBJ2-7): DAMVIQNPRYQVTQFGKPVTLSCSQTLNHNVMYWYQQKSSQAPKLLFHYYDKDFNNEADTPDNFQSRRPNTSFCFLDIRSPGLGDTAMYLCATSTGWAGGSEQYFGPGTRLTVT.

A note on this clone: In the same sample, other DNA sequences code for this CDR3. This chain's CDR3 is CAWSVQGVEAFF. CDR3 coding DNA: TGTGCCTGGAGTGTACAAGGGGTGGAAGCTTTCTTT. The rearrangement links TRBV30 to TRBJ1-1, with D perhaps TRBD1 (5 bases). The CDR3 contains 12 residues. CDR1 GTSNPN and CDR2 SVGIG come from the germline V gene (reference sequence). V was pared by 0 bases and J by 8 bases, with 10 bases between.

The chain joins TRBV10-2 to TRBJ1-1; no clear D gene. V dropped 6 bases and J dropped 0 bases, with 8 bases sitting between them. The CDR3 sequence is 13 residues long. Germline V gene data show CDR1 as WSHSY and CDR2 as SAAADI. This CDR3 is CASRLAMNTEAFF. The CDR3 DNA follows: TGCGCCAGCAGGTTAGCGATGAACACTGAAGCTTTCTTT.

The genes are TRBV11-2 and TRBJ2-2; TRBD2 aligns across 9 bases. The J segment lost 5 bases and the V segment lost 2 bases, leaving 6 bases of the junction unmatched. Germline-derived CDR1 and CDR2 are SGHAT and FQNNGV. This CDR3 region has 16 residues. CDR3 loop: CASSLHSGSETGELFF. CDR3 coding DNA: TGTGCCAGCAGCTTACATAGCGGGAGTGAAACCGGGGAGCTGTTTTTT. The complete variable domain, with remaining parts taken from reference TRBV11-2 and TRBJ2-2, reads EAGVAQSPRYKIIEKRQSVAFWCNPISGHATLYWYQQILGQGPKLLIQFQNNGVVDDSQLPKDRFSAERLKGVDSTLKIQPAKLEDSAVYLCASSLHSGSETGELFFGEGSRLTVL.

This clone showed up just a few times. J is TRBJ1-1 and V is TRBV11-3; D is ambiguous. Germline CDR1 reads SGHNT; CDR2 reads YENEEA. The CDR3 is 12 amino acids. V was pared by 5 bases and J by 7 bases, with 11 bases between. The CDR3 region is CASSLPGIEAFF. The CDR3 coding sequence is TGTGCCAGCAGCCTACCCGGCATTGAAGCTTTCTTT.

The chain recombines TRBV5-5 with TRBJ2-7; D not certain. V lost 0 bases to trimming and J lost 4 bases, with 5 bases between them. From germline, CDR1 is SGHKS and CDR2 YYEKEE (reference sequence). The CDR3 totals 12 residues. In DNA, the CDR3 is TGTGCCAGCAGCTTGGATGGATACGAGCAGTACTTC. This sequence encodes CASSLDGYEQYF.

This clone is a singleton in its sample. The gene calls are TRBV5-6 and TRBJ1-5; 8 bases line up with TRBD1. Germline CDR1 SGHDT, CDR2 YYEEEE. The CDR3 runs to 13 residues. Trimming cost V 0 bases and J 7 bases; bases outside gene matches: 0. The CDR3 nucleotides read TGTGCCAGCAGCTTGGACAGGGGGCAGCCCCAGCATTTT. It specifies CASSLDRGQPQHF.

Remarks on this clone: This same CDR3 is encoded by further DNA sequences in the sample. Here the CDR3 DNA reads TGTGCCAGCAGCCCCGGGACAGGATATGGCTACACCTTC. It codes for CASSPGTGYGYTF. The chain employs TRBV5-4 and TRBJ1-2, with 8 bases aligning to TRBD1. The V segment lost 4 bases and the J segment 5 bases; nucleotides outside the gene matches: 4. Germline V gene data show CDR1 as SGHNT and CDR2 as YYREEE (reference sequence). The CDR3 covers 13 residues.

The chain has TRBV9 and TRBJ1-1, with D possibly being TRBD1 (6 bases). The CDR3 totals 14 residues. V gave up 4 bases and J gave up 0 bases, with 10 bases separating them. Germline CDR1 is SGDLS and CDR2 is YYNGEE. The CDR3 nucleotides read TGTGCCAGCAGCCCCACAGGGCTGAACACTGAAGCTTTCTTT. As protein: CASSPTGLNTEAFF.

The rearrangement uses TRBV10-2 and TRBJ2-2, with 12 positions matching TRBD2. The germline CDR1 and CDR2 sequences are WSHSY and SAAADI. Trimming took 7 bases from V and 8 from J; bases not matched to a gene: 11. CDR3 size: 16 residues. This CDR3 is CASTEGTSGHSGELFF. The CDR3, as DNA: TGCGCCAGCACCGAGGGGACTAGCGGGCACAGTGGGGAGCTGTTTTTT.

This chain joins TRBV7-9 and TRBJ2-7; D may be TRBD1 (5 bases). This CDR3 region has 14 residues. Germline V gene sequence: CDR1 SEHNR, CDR2 FQNEAQ (reference sequence). V lost 3 bases and J 2 bases, leaving 11 bases between the germline ends. This CDR3 is CASSFDRRPYEQYF. CDR3 coding DNA: TGTGCCAGCAGCTTCGACAGAAGACCCTACGAGCAGTACTTC.

The rearrangement joins TRBV5-6 to TRBJ2-7; 12 positions agree with TRBD2. The CDR3 runs 15 residues. Germline CDR1 reads SGHDT; CDR2 reads YYEEEE. The trim removed 0 bases at V and 7 bases at J, leaving 5 bases unmatched. CDR3 bases: TGTGCCAGCAGCTTGGGACTAGCGGGAGATGAAGAGCAGTACTTC. Its protein product is CASSLGLAGDEEQYF.

This clone was recorded only once. The CDR3 region is CASSPGQGASEKLFF. CDR3 bases: TGTGCCAGCAGCCCAGGACAGGGGGCGAGTGAAAAACTGTTTTTT. The genes are TRBV5-4 and TRBJ1-4; 11 nucleotides agree with TRBD1. Germline V CDR1 and CDR2: SGHNT, YYREEE (reference sequence). The CDR3 has 15 amino acids. J lost 7 bases, V lost 4 bases, and 6 bases had no gene match. Full variable domain (missing parts from reference TRBV5-4 and TRBJ1-4): ETGVTQSPTHLIKTRGQQVTLRCSSQSGHNTVSWYQQALGQGPQFIFQYYREEENGRGNFPPRFSGLQFPNYSSELNVNALELDDSALYLCASSPGQGASEKLFFGSGTQLSVL.